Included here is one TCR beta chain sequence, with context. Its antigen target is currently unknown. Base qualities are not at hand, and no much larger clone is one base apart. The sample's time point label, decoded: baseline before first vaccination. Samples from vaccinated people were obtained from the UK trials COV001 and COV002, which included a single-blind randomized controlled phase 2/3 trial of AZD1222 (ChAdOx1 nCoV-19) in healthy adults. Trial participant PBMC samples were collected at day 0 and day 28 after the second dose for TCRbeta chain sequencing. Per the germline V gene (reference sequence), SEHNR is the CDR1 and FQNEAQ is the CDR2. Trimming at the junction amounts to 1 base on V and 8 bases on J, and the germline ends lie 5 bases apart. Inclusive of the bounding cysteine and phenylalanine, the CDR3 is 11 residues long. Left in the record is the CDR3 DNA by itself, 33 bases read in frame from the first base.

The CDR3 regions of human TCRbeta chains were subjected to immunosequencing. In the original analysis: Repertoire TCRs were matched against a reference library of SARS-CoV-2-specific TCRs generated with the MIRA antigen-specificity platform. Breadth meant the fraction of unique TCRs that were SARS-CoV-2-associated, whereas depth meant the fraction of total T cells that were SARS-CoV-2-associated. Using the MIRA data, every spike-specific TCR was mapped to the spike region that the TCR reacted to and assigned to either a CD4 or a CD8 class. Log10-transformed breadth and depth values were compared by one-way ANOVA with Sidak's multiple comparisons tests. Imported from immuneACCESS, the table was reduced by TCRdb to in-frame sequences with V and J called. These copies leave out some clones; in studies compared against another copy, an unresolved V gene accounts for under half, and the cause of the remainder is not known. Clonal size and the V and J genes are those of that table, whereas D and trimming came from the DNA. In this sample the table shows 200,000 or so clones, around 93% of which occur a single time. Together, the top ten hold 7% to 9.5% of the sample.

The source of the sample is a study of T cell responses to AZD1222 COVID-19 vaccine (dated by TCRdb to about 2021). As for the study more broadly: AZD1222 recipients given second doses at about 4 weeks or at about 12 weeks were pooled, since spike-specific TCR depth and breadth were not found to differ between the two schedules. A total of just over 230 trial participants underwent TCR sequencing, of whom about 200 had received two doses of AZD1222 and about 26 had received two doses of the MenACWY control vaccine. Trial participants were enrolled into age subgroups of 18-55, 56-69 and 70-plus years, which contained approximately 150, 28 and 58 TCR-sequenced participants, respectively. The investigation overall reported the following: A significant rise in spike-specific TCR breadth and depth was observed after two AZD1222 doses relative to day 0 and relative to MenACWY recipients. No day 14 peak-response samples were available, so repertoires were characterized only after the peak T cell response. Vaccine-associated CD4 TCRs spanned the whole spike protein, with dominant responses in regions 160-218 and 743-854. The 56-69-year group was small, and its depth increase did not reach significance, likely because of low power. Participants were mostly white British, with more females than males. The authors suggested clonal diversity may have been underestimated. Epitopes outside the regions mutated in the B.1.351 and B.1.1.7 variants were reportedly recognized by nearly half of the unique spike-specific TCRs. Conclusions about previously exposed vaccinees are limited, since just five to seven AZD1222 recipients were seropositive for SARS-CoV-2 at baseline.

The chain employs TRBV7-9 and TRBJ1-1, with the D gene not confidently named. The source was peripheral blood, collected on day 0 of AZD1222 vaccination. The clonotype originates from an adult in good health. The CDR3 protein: CASSLVAEAFF. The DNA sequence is TGTGCCAGCAGCTTAGTTGCCGAAGCTTTCTTT.